The 4 T cell receptor beta chains below were found in one sample sequenced in a study of CD8 T cells in Susac syndrome. An amount of RNA that ranged from about 0.45 to 1 ug was reverse transcribed with random hexamers. Using its own MiXCR run on the immunoSEQ multiplex PCR reads, TCRdb lists one record per CDR3 protein. The sample lists some 77,000 distinct CDR3 sequences, around 93% occurring once. The sequenced sample was CD4+ T cells from PBMCs. The receptors here all came from a human donor with Susac syndrome.

This chain uses TRBV6-5 with TRBJ1-2, with no clear D. CDR1 MNHEY and CDR2 SVGAGI come from the germline V gene. Trimming stripped 4 bases from V and 7 bases from J, with 7 bases between. CDR3 length equals 11 residues. Here the CDR3 reads CASSSGSGYTF. CDR3 DNA: TGTGCCAGCAGTTCGGGGTCTGGCTACACCTTC.

The chain uses TRBV6-2 or TRBV6-3 and TRBJ1-2; no reliable D call. The V gene's germline CDR1 is MNHEY and CDR2 SVGEGT. Trimming cost V 1 base and J 0 bases, with 15 bases left between them. The CDR3 sequence is 17 residues long. The CDR3 is CASSYLNLGPPNYGYTF. The CDR3 DNA is TGTGCCAGCAGTTACTTAAATCTTGGACCCCCTAACTATGGCTACACCTTC.

V and J are TRBV12-3 or TRBV12-4 and TRBJ2-6, with a weak D call TRBD1 (5 bases). Trimming removed 0 bases from V and 0 bases from J, with 18 bases in between. CDR3 length: 20 amino acids. The DNA of the CDR3 is TGTGCCAGCAGTTTAGCCCCCGCAGGGTTTCTTAGCTCTGGGGCCAACGTCCTGACTTTC. Protein: CASSLAPAGFLSSGANVLTF.

The chain links TRBV15 to TRBJ2-5, with D possibly TRBD1 on 6 matching bases. The germline V gene encodes CDR1 LNHNV and CDR2 YYDKDF (reference sequence). CDR3 length: 14 residues. V gave up 5 bases and J gave up 3 bases, with 13 bases separating them. The CDR3 bases are TGTGCCACCAGCCTCCTGGACAGTAAAGAGACCCAGTACTTC. This codes for CATSLLDSKETQYF.